The next 13 T cell receptor beta chains were all read from a single sample in a study of CDR3 diversity in severe acne (dated by TCRdb to 2018 to 2020). Receptors were amplified or captured by PCR. These reads were obtained on an Illumina HiSeq 2000. Starting from the raw public reads, TCRdb applied fastp trimming at Q25, assembled clones with MiXCR and retained in-frame beta chains. Rows matching on CDR3 protein sequence are summarized as one entry with the most common DNA and genes. Across this sample there are approximately 97,000 distinct CDR3 sequences, with under 60% seen only once. The ten largest clonotypes hold about an eighth of the sample. Input material: blood. Receptor source: a male donor with acne.

This clonotype was recorded many times. V is TRBV19 and J is TRBJ1-5, with D uncertain. The germline V gene has CDR1 LNHDA and CDR2 SQIVND (reference sequence). The CDR3 runs 12 residues. V was cut by 5 bases and J by 7 bases, with 9 bases left in between. The CDR3 DNA reads as TGTGCCAGTAGTGCGATAGCGCAGCCCCAGCATTTT. Amino acid sequence: CASSAIAQPQHF.

The chain's CDR3 is CASTGRGWETQYF. The DNA of the CDR3 is TGTGCCAGTACCGGACGTGGATGGGAGACCCAGTACTTC. The chain is built from TRBV19 and TRBJ2-5; no clear D gene. This CDR3 contains 13 residues. V shed 7 bases and J shed 5 bases, with 14 bases lying between them. The germline CDR1 and CDR2 sequences are LNHDA and SQIVND (reference sequence).

This clonotype was detected a few times. The chain is built from TRBV11-3 and TRBJ2-5; possibly TRBD1 for D (6 bases). CDR3 length: 16 residues. Germline loops: CDR1 SGHNT, CDR2 YENEEA. V was trimmed by 1 base and J by 5 bases, leaving 17 bases between them. CDR3: CASSLVAITGSETQYF. CDR3 coding DNA: TGTGCCAGCAGCTTAGTAGCCATCACAGGGTCGGAGACCCAGTACTTC.

The chain combines TRBV20-1 with TRBJ2-2, with D maybe TRBD2 (5 bases). The V gene's germline CDR1 is DFQATT and CDR2 SNEGSKA (reference sequence). The CDR3 is 13 residues long. The V gene lost 6 bases and the J gene lost 7 bases, with 15 bases spanning the gap. CDR3 nucleotides: TGCAGTGCCGCCGGGATTAGTGGCGGGGAGCTGTTTTTT. Translating it yields CSAAGISGGELFF.

The V gene is TRBV7-8, the J gene TRBJ2-7; D unclear. V lost 1 base and J 0 bases, leaving 7 bases between the germline ends. The CDR3 is 14 amino acids. Germline-derived CDR1 and CDR2 are SGHVS and FQNEAQ. CDR3 amino acids: CASSLDRRSYEQYF. The CDR3 DNA follows: TGTGCCAGCAGCTTAGATCGCCGCTCCTACGAGCAGTACTTC.

This clonotype was found many times. The CDR3 bases are TGTGCCAGCAACCCCAATTCCGGGACAGGGTATCAGCCCCAGCATTTT. Translating gives CASNPNSGTGYQPQHF. This chain connects TRBV6-1 to TRBJ1-5; 9 nucleotides agree with TRBD1. Losses at the gene ends were 7 bases for V and 5 bases for J; bases not matched to a gene: 12. CDR1 and CDR2 from the germline V gene are MNHNS and SASEGT. The CDR3 sequence is 16 residues long.

The V and J genes are TRBV28 and TRBJ1-1; the D is unclear. CDR3 length: 14 residues. The ends were cut back, 6 bases at V and 5 bases at J, with 16 bases in the middle. From germline, CDR1 is MDHEN and CDR2 SYDVKM. The CDR3 region is CASRPEWRGTEAFF. The CDR3 region has the DNA TGTGCCAGCAGACCGGAGTGGCGAGGGACTGAAGCTTTCTTT. Supplemented by reference TRBV28 and TRBJ1-1, the full variable domain reads DVKVTQSSRYLVKRTGEKVFLECVQDMDHENMFWYRQDPGLGLRLIYFSYDVKMKEKGDIPEGYSVSREKKERFSLILESASTNQTSMYLCASRPEWRGTEAFFGQGTRLTVV.

This clonotype has ten or more counts. The chain carries TRBV4-3 and TRBJ2-7; D may correspond to TRBD1 or TRBD2 (5 bases each). Per the germline V gene, CDR1 is LGHNA and CDR2 is YSLEER. V was clipped by 4 bases and J by 1 base, with 8 bases between them. CDR3 length: 13 amino acids. This CDR3 is CASSPEGSYEQYF. CDR3 in DNA: TGCGCCAGCAGCCCAGAGGGGTCCTACGAGCAGTACTTC.

Worth noting for this clonotype: Germline and junction disagree at one end, which may indicate a read error. This chain joins TRBV6-5 and TRBJ1-5, with D unresolved. This CDR3 region has 13 residues. Germline V gene lookup returns CDR1 MNHEY and CDR2 SVGAGI. The CDR3 reads CASSYGFNQLQHF. DNA of the CDR3: TGTGCCAGCAGTTATGGATTCAATCAGCTCCAGCATTTT.

V gene TRBV20-1 combines with J gene TRBJ2-3; TRBD2 matches 9 bases. With V trimmed by 6 bases and J by 0 bases, 4 bases remained unmatched. Germline-derived CDR1 and CDR2 are DFQATT and SNEGSKA (reference sequence). This CDR3 is built from 14 residues. In DNA form, the CDR3 reads TGCAGTGCGCTGACTAGCGGTAGCACAGATACGCAGTATTTT. Its protein is CSALTSGSTDTQYF.

This chain uses TRBV28 with TRBJ2-1; the D gene is possibly TRBD2 (5 bases). This CDR3 comprises 13 residues. Per the germline V gene, CDR1 is MDHEN and CDR2 is SYDVKM. Trimming removed 6 bases from V and 3 bases from J, with 9 bases in between. The CDR3 spells CASRTLGYNEQFF. Here the CDR3 DNA reads TGTGCCAGCAGGACACTAGGCTACAATGAGCAGTTCTTC.

This chain links TRBV10-3 with TRBJ1-1, with TRBD1 identical over 8 bases. Trimming cost V 6 bases and J 1 base; bases outside gene matches: 7. The CDR3 sequence is 15 residues long. The germline V gene encodes CDR1 ENHRY and CDR2 SYGVKD. DNA for the CDR3: TGTGCCATCAGGGAACCCGGGACAGGGAACACTGAAGCTTTCTTT. This sequence encodes CAIREPGTGNTEAFF.

The chain has TRBV2 and TRBJ1-1; D is ambiguous. The germline V gene has CDR1 SNHLY and CDR2 FYNNEI. The CDR3 covers 14 residues. V lost 6 bases, J lost 4 bases, and 15 bases lay in between. The CDR3 DNA reads TGTGCCAGCAGCACCGGGTCCCAAGTCACTGAAGCTTTCTTT. Its translation: CASSTGSQVTEAFF.